These 11 T cell receptor beta chains came from one sample sequenced in a study of tumor-infiltrating lymphocytes in localized non-small cell lung cancer. Libraries were prepared by immunoSEQ multiplex PCR; TCRdb keeps only in-frame clonotypes and omits some of them. Of roughly 14,000 clones detected, roughly 75% appear once; the ten largest clones hold 4.1%. The sample comprised lung tumor tissue. Receptors were obtained from a human donor with non-small cell lung cancer.

This chain links TRBV11-2 with TRBJ2-7, with TRBD1 matching over 9 bases. J was trimmed by 5 bases and V by 3 bases; bases with no gene match: 5. The CDR3 contains 14 residues. Germline V gene sequence: CDR1 SGHAT, CDR2 FQNNGV. The CDR3 DNA sequence: TGTGCCAGCAGCTTGTACCGACAGGGGGACGAGCAGTACTTC. It encodes CASSLYRQGDEQYF.

The rearrangement joins TRBV5-4 to TRBJ2-5; D might be TRBD2 (6 bases). CDR1 and CDR2 from the germline V gene are SGHNT and YYREEE (reference sequence). V gave up 4 bases and J gave up 7 bases, with 20 bases separating them. There are 15 residues in the CDR3. CDR3 residues: CASSPAGTGVRTQYF. The DNA of the CDR3 is TGTGCCAGCAGCCCCGCCGGGACGGGGGTTCGGACCCAGTACTTC. Supplemented by reference TRBV5-4 and TRBJ2-5, the full variable domain reads ETGVTQSPTHLIKTRGQQVTLRCSSQSGHNTVSWYQQALGQGPQFIFQYYREEENGRGNFPPRFSGLQFPNYSSELNVNALELDDSALYLCASSPAGTGVRTQYFGPGTRLLVL.

The chain combines TRBV4-3 with TRBJ2-7, with D maybe TRBD1 (6 bases). The ends were cut back, 1 base at V and 2 bases at J, with 12 bases in the middle. This CDR3 region has 15 residues. Per the germline V gene, CDR1 is LGHNA and CDR2 is YSLEER. The CDR3 DNA is TGCGCCAGCAGCCAAGCTCGGGACACCGCCTACGAGCAGTACTTC. It yields the protein CASSQARDTAYEQYF.

The CDR3 DNA is TGTGCCAGCAGTGGGGACAGGGGGCTGAATTCACCCCTCCACTTT. This codes for CASSGDRGLNSPLHF. The genes are TRBV25-1 and TRBJ1-6, with 12 bases that match TRBD1. Germline V gene sequence: CDR1 MGHDK, CDR2 SYGVNS. This CDR3 has 15 residues. Trimming cost V 4 bases and J 7 bases; bases outside gene matches: 2. The full variable domain, completed using reference TRBV25-1 and TRBJ1-6, is EADIYQTPRYLVIGTGKKITLECSQTMGHDKMYWYQQDPGMELHLIHYSYGVNSTEKGDLSSESTVSRIRTEHFPLTLESARPSHTSQYLCASSGDRGLNSPLHFGNGTRLTVT.

The count of this clone is one. The V gene is TRBV27, the J gene TRBJ2-5; D is perhaps TRBD1 (5 bases). The CDR3 runs to 12 residues. The V and J ends lost 4 bases and 5 bases respectively, with 8 bases between them. CDR1 and CDR2 (germline): MNHEY, SMNVEV (reference sequence). CDR3 in amino acids: CASSWKGETQYF. CDR3 DNA sequence: TGTGCCAGCAGTTGGAAGGGGGAGACCCAGTACTTC.

The rearrangement joins TRBV18 to TRBJ2-3, with 10 bases that match TRBD2. Germline trimming cut 3 bases from V and 2 bases from J; bases unmatched to any gene: 5. Germline V gives CDR1 KGHSH, CDR2 LQKENI. CDR3 length: 16 amino acids. CDR3 region: CASSPIAGGDTDTQYF. CDR3 nucleotides: TGTGCCAGCTCACCGATAGCGGGAGGCGACACAGATACGCAGTATTTT.

On this clone: This specimen includes other DNA sequences encoding the same CDR3. V and J are TRBV20-1 and TRBJ1-2; D is uncertain. This CDR3 has 9 residues. CDR1 is DFQATT, CDR2 SNEGSKA, per germline (reference sequence). Trimming left V 3 bases short and J 8 bases short, with 4 bases between. The CDR3 nucleotides are TGCAGTGCTAGGGGGGGCTACACCTTC. Amino acids: CSARGGYTF.

The rearrangement uses TRBV20-1 and TRBJ2-5, with D hard to call. This CDR3 region has 11 residues. CDR1 and CDR2 from the germline V gene are DFQATT and SNEGSKA (reference sequence). Trimming took 4 bases from V and 5 from J, leaving 8 bases between them. The CDR3 DNA reads as TGCAGTGCTAATAAGGAGGAGACCCAGTACTTC. This encodes CSANKEETQYF.

V usage is TRBV5-1 and J usage is TRBJ2-7, with 8 bases that match TRBD1. J was trimmed by 5 bases and V by 4 bases; bases with no gene match: 17. In germline, CDR1 is SGHRS, CDR2 YFSETQ. The CDR3 sequence is 17 residues long. CDR3 region: CASSRDPPGQELNEQYF. The CDR3 DNA reads as TGCGCCAGCAGCCGGGACCCTCCGGGACAGGAACTCAACGAGCAGTACTTC. Full variable domain (missing parts from reference TRBV5-1 and TRBJ2-7): KAGVTQTPRYLIKTRGQQVTLSCSPISGHRSVSWYQQTPGQGLQFLFEYFSETQRNKGNFPGRFSGRQFSNSRSEMNVSTLELGDSALYLCASSRDPPGQELNEQYFGPGTRLTVT.

The V gene is TRBV9, the J gene TRBJ1-6, with a possible D match to TRBD1 (5 bases). Germline V gives CDR1 SGDLS, CDR2 YYNGEE. With 0 bases removed from V and 14 bases from J, the gap between germline ends came to 15 bases. The CDR3 covers 14 residues. The CDR3 loop reads CASSVESAGGALHF. DNA for the CDR3: TGTGCCAGCAGCGTAGAATCAGCCGGGGGGGCCCTCCACTTT.

This clone was detected only once. This chain uses TRBV10-3 with TRBJ1-4, with TRBD1 as a possible D gene (5 bases). The germline V gene encodes CDR1 ENHRY and CDR2 SYGVKD. The CDR3 is made up of 13 amino acids. The ends were cut back, 4 bases at V and 8 bases at J, with 11 bases in the middle. In nucleotides, the CDR3 is TGTGCCATCAGTGTTGGGGGAGGCGAAAAACTGTTTTTT. It yields the protein CAISVGGGEKLFF.